These 14 T cell receptor beta chains were sequenced from one sample in a study of shared clonotypes between healthy human individuals. The repertoire was sequenced with immunoSEQ multiplex PCR; TCRdb's copy has only in-frame clones and lacks some. The table lists 1,100,000 or so clones, roughly 74% of them singletons. The sequenced sample consisted of memory CD4+ T cells from PBMCs. Described subset: CD45RA-negative fraction. Receptors originate from a man between 18 and 29 years old in good health. Some clones in this sample may be carry-over from other donors' samples.

This clone came up many times. This specimen includes other DNA sequences encoding the same CDR3. This chain connects TRBV2 to TRBJ1-5; tentative D call: TRBD1 (6 bases). The germline gives CDR1 SNHLY, CDR2 FYNNEI. Trimming removed 3 bases at V and 5 bases at J, with 11 bases between. The CDR3 is made up of 14 amino acids. Here the CDR3 reads CASSESAGDQPQHF. The CDR3 DNA reads as TGTGCCAGCAGTGAGTCTGCAGGGGATCAGCCCCAGCATTTT.

The rearrangement links TRBV7-3 to TRBJ1-1; D gene ambiguous. V lost 5 bases and J 1 base, leaving 8 bases between the germline ends. Germline CDR1 is SGHTA and CDR2 is FQGTGA. The CDR3 sequence is 13 residues long. CDR3 sequence: CASSNHPNTEAFF. The CDR3, as DNA: TGTGCCAGCAGCAACCACCCGAACACTGAAGCTTTCTTT. Supplemented by reference TRBV7-3 and TRBJ1-1, the full variable domain reads GAGVSQTPSNKVTEKGKYVELRCDPISGHTALYWYRQSLGQGPEFLIYFQGTGAADDSGLPNDRFFAVRPEGSVSTLKIQRTERGDSAVYLCASSNHPNTEAFFGQGTRLTVV.

The chain recombines TRBV1 with TRBJ2-2; the listed D gene, TRBD1, was not tested against the DNA. TRBV1 is deemed a pseudogene. CDR3 length: 12 residues. The CDR3, as DNA: TGCACCAGCAGTGCAGGAATCGGGGAGCTGTTTTTT. This sequence encodes CTSSAGIGELFF.

V usage is TRBV18 and J usage is TRBJ2-3, with 7 bases fitting TRBD1. Germline CDR1 KGHSH, CDR2 LQKENI. Trimming took 6 bases from V and 0 from J; bases not matched to a gene: 9. There are 16 residues in the CDR3. CDR3 loop: CASSPTQGKSTDTQYF. DNA of the CDR3: TGTGCCAGCTCTCCTACACAGGGGAAAAGCACAGATACGCAGTATTTT.

The chain links TRBV6-5 to TRBJ1-5; a weak D match, TRBD1 (5 bases). Trimming shortened V by 0 bases and J by 0 bases, and 6 bases separated the two germline ends. Germline V lookup: CDR1 MNHEY, CDR2 SVGAGI. CDR3 length: 15 residues. Here the CDR3 DNA reads TGTGCCAGCAGTTACTCCAGGGTTAGCAATCAGCCCCAGCATTTT. This sequence encodes CASSYSRVSNQPQHF.

In this sample, this clone turned up a few times. The chain has TRBV4-2 and TRBJ2-3; no reliable D call. Trimming pared 3 bases from V and 1 base from J, leaving 11 bases between. Germline CDR1 LGHNA, CDR2 YNFKEQ. The CDR3 totals 15 residues. The CDR3 DNA is TGTGCCAGCAGCCATCGTTGGCGAGGCACAGATACGCAGTATTTT. It specifies CASSHRWRGTDTQYF.

V is TRBV7-2 and J is TRBJ2-1; D possibly matches TRBD1 or TRBD2 (5 bases each). Trimming removed 5 bases from V and 5 bases from J, with 19 bases in between. This CDR3 is 16 amino acids long. Germline V gene sequence: CDR1 SGHTA, CDR2 FQGNSA. The CDR3 DNA reads TGTGCCAGCAGCCTAACCGGGACGGAAGTCCACAATGAGCAGTTCTTC. Its protein product is CASSLTGTEVHNEQFF.

This chain links TRBV11-2 with TRBJ2-1; 8 bases agree with TRBD1. J lost 5 bases, V lost 3 bases, and 6 bases had no gene match. The germline V gene has CDR1 SGHAT and CDR2 FQNNGV. The CDR3 is 15 residues long. The CDR3 bases are TGTGCCAGCAGCTTCGGCAGGGGGCGTAACAATGAGCAGTTCTTC. Translating gives CASSFGRGRNNEQFF.

Of note for this clone: Distinct nucleotide sequences in the sample also encode this CDR3. The chain carries TRBV7-2 and TRBJ2-7, with D perhaps TRBD2 (6 bases). The CDR3 contains 13 residues. Germline V gene data show CDR1 as SGHTA and CDR2 as FQGNSA. V was pared by 6 bases and J by 4 bases, with 13 bases between. The CDR3 region is CASRPAGSYEQYF. The CDR3 DNA sequence: TGTGCCAGCAGGCCAGCGGGCAGTTACGAGCAGTACTTC. The variable domain in full, completed from reference TRBV7-2 and TRBJ2-7, reads GAGVSQSPSNKVTEKGKDVELRCDPISGHTALYWYRQSLGQGLEFLIYFQGNSAPDKSGLPSDRFSAERTGGSVSTLTIQRTQQEDSAVYLCASRPAGSYEQYFGPGTRLTVT.

V gene TRBV6-1 combines with J gene TRBJ2-7; 9 bases agree with TRBD2. Trimming took 7 bases from V and 3 from J; bases not matched to a gene: 10. Germline V CDR1 and CDR2: MNHNS, SASEGT. This CDR3 comprises 15 residues. This CDR3 reads CASTASSGTLYEQYF. CDR3 nucleotides: TGTGCCAGCACCGCTTCTAGCGGGACCCTCTACGAGCAGTACTTC.

At least ten counts were recorded for this clone. The CDR3 sequence is CASRVRDRSYNEQFF. CDR3 nucleotides: TGTGCCAGCAGGGTCCGGGACAGGTCCTACAATGAGCAGTTCTTC. The chain links TRBV27 to TRBJ2-1; 8 bases are shared with TRBD1. Looked up from germline, CDR1 is MNHEY and CDR2 is SMNVEV (reference sequence). V lost 6 bases, J lost 1 base, and 5 bases stayed unmatched. This CDR3 has 15 residues.

The chain has TRBV20-1 and TRBJ2-1, with D unresolved. CDR1 is DFQATT, CDR2 SNEGSKA, per germline (reference sequence). The V gene lost 6 bases and the J gene lost 12 bases, with 9 bases spanning the gap. CDR3 length equals 9 residues. CDR3 sequence (DNA): TGCAGTGCCCCCCTTCTGCAGTTCTTC. This gives the protein CSAPLLQFF.

The chain is built from TRBV29-1 and TRBJ2-2; possible D gene TRBD1, 5 bases. The V end lost 6 bases, the J end lost 2 bases, and 13 bases lay between the germline ends. Germline lookup yields CDR1 SQVTM and CDR2 ANQGSEA. CDR3 length: 14 amino acids. CDR3 sequence reads: CSVDAGFNTGELFF. The CDR3 coding sequence is TGCAGCGTGGATGCAGGGTTTAACACCGGGGAGCTGTTTTTT.

The chain couples TRBV2 to TRBJ1-2; 7 bases are shared with TRBD1. Germline CDR1 is SNHLY and CDR2 is FYNNEI. This CDR3 comprises 15 residues. The V and J ends lost 5 bases and 0 bases, in that order; junction bases with no gene match: 6. This CDR3 reads CASSKPGTANYGYTF. The CDR3 DNA follows: TGTGCCAGCAGTAAACCTGGGACAGCTAACTATGGCTACACCTTC. Filled out from reference TRBV2 and TRBJ1-2, the complete variable domain reads EPEVTQTPSHQVTQMGQEVILRCVPISNHLYFYWYRQILGQKVEFLVSFYNNEISEKSEIFDDQFSVERPDGSNFTLKIRSTKLEDSAMYFCASSKPGTANYGYTFGSGTRLTVV.